This TCR beta chain comes out of a study of T cells in localized non-small cell lung cancer. Using immunoSEQ multiplex PCR, the repertoire was profiled, and TCRdb retains in-frame clones only, with some absent. The profile shows over a thousand clones, about 21% of them singletons. The CDR3 consists of 14 residues. In germline, CDR1 is MDHEN, CDR2 SYDVKM. V lost 3 bases and J 3 bases, leaving 11 bases between the germline ends. In this sample, this clone turned up a few times. V usage is TRBV28 and J usage is TRBJ2-5, with a possible D match to TRBD1 (6 bases). The receptor's source is a man aged 35-69 years with stage III lung adenocarcinoma. Sequencing used lung tumor tissue, obtained before any cancer treatment. The CDR3 loop reads CASSFGQTEETQYF. CDR3 sequence (DNA): TGTGCCAGCAGTTTTGGACAGACAGAAGAGACCCAGTACTTC.